This T cell receptor beta chain derives from a study of breast tumors, draining lymph nodes, adjacent tissues. Overall study results and limits: That most tumor T cells come from lymph nodes remained unproven. Tumor and nontumor repertoires were significantly more similar in luminal-like than in basal-like breast cancer. Compared with lymph nodes, tumors were less diverse; compared with nontumor tissue, more.

Samples came from axillary lymph nodes draining the breast cancer. MiXCR, applied by TCRdb to the multiplex PCR reads, yields one record per CDR3 protein. The table includes more than 250,000 distinct CDR3 sequences, around 30% detected once. At least ten counts were recorded for this clonotype. Its matching antigen is unknown. Trimming removed 4 bases from V and 0 bases from J, with 19 bases in between. CDR1 SGDLS and CDR2 YYNGEE come from the germline V gene. The CDR3 has 17 amino acids. Sequencing used axillary lymph node tissue. The source is a female donor with breast cancer. Some clones in this sample may be carry-over from other donors' samples. V is TRBV9 and J is TRBJ1-1, with D possibly being TRBD1 (6 bases). The CDR3: CASSRRDTVGMNTEAFF. The CDR3 nucleotides are TGTGCCAGCAGCCGTCGGGACACCGTCGGTATGAACACTGAAGCTTTCTTT.